What follows are 14 T cell receptor beta chains derived from one specimen sequenced in a study of blood T cell repertoires in COVID-19. TCRdb's table, derived via immunoSEQ multiplex PCR, lists solely in-frame clones and lacks some. The table includes around 430,000 clones, roughly 88% detected once. The sequencing input was peripheral blood. The receptor source for this set is a woman aged 45-65 years with COVID-19, enrolled during active disease.

The chain links TRBV6-5 to TRBJ1-2; TRBD1 is a possible D gene (5 bases). The CDR3 runs 11 residues. V was shortened by 6 bases and J by 4 bases, with 6 bases between the two germline ends. The V gene's germline CDR1 is MNHEY and CDR2 SVGAGI. CDR3 in amino acids: CASRGLYGYTF. DNA of the CDR3: TGTGCCAGCAGGGGACTCTATGGCTACACCTTC.

This clone came up a few times. The rearrangement uses TRBV5-4 and TRBJ1-1, with TRBD1 matching over 7 bases. V was pared by 1 base and J by 3 bases, with 6 bases of the junction left unmatched. CDR1 SGHNT and CDR2 YYREEE come from the germline V gene (reference sequence). The CDR3 sequence is 15 residues long. CDR3 amino acids: CASSLKNQGDTEAFF. The CDR3 DNA reads as TGTGCCAGCAGCTTGAAAAATCAGGGGGACACTGAAGCTTTCTTT.

The chain is built from TRBV28 and TRBJ1-3; 8 bases fit TRBD1. The CDR3 is 15 residues long. With 5 bases clipped from V and 2 bases from J, the junction kept 5 bases outside the gene matches. Germline CDR1 reads MDHEN; CDR2 reads SYDVKM. CDR3 DNA: TGTGCCAGCAGTATCAGGACAGGGACTGGAAACACCATATATTTT. Translated, it gives CASSIRTGTGNTIYF.

The V call is TRBV6-5, the J call TRBJ2-5; 11 positions agree with TRBD2. The V gene's germline CDR1 is MNHEY and CDR2 SVGAGI. The CDR3 loop spans 15 amino acids. With 2 bases clipped from V and 3 bases from J, the junction kept 2 bases outside the gene matches. The CDR3: CASSYLAGGKETQYF. CDR3 nucleotides: TGTGCCAGCAGTTACCTAGCGGGGGGTAAAGAGACCCAGTACTTC.

This chain connects TRBV10-3 to TRBJ2-1, with TRBD2 matching 10 bases. CDR3 size: 15 residues. The ends lost 5 bases at V and 8 bases at J; junction bases unmatched: 9. Germline CDR1 and CDR2: ENHRY and SYGVKD. CDR3 sequence reads: CAISSSGGENDEQFF. CDR3 sequence (DNA): TGTGCCATCAGTTCGAGCGGGGGGGAGAATGATGAGCAGTTCTTC.

V and J are TRBV30 and TRBJ2-2; TRBD2 is a possible D gene (5 bases). CDR3 length: 13 residues. Germline V lookup: CDR1 GTSNPN, CDR2 SVGIG (reference sequence). V was cut by 5 bases and J by 3 bases, with 10 bases left in between. CDR3 in DNA: TGTGCCTGGGGCAGAGGGTACACCGGGGAGCTGTTTTTT. This sequence encodes CAWGRGYTGELFF.

The rearrangement links TRBV5-1 to TRBJ2-3, with a weak D call TRBD1 (6 bases). CDR1 is SGHRS and CDR2 is YFSETQ in the germline V gene. This CDR3 contains 17 residues. V was clipped by 1 base and J by 2 bases, with 17 bases between them. The CDR3 reads CASSLSRGNLPTDTQYF. The CDR3 region has the DNA TGCGCCAGCAGCTTGAGCAGGGGTAATCTCCCCACAGATACGCAGTATTTT.

This chain joins TRBV28 and TRBJ2-7; 10 nucleotides align to TRBD2. Germline loops: CDR1 MDHEN, CDR2 SYDVKM. V gave up 7 bases and J gave up 2 bases; unmatched junction bases: 11. This CDR3 region has 16 residues. The CDR3 loop is CASTFRGSGGAYEQYF. In DNA form, the CDR3 reads TGTGCCAGCACCTTCAGGGGGAGCGGGGGGGCCTACGAGCAGTACTTC.

This chain joins TRBV5-1 and TRBJ2-6, with D possibly TRBD1 on 5 matching bases. The CDR3 has 16 amino acids. CDR1 and CDR2 from the germline V gene are SGHRS and YFSETQ. V lost 0 bases, J lost 0 bases, and 7 bases lay in between. CDR3 protein: CASSLAGHSGANVLTF. The CDR3 bases are TGCGCCAGCAGCTTGGCCGGACACTCTGGGGCCAACGTCCTGACTTTC.

V gene TRBV14 combines with J gene TRBJ1-2; possibly TRBD1 for D (6 bases). Trimming shortened V by 4 bases and J by 6 bases, and 12 bases separated the two germline ends. The V gene's germline CDR1 is SGHDN and CDR2 FVKESK. The CDR3 loop spans 13 amino acids. The chain's CDR3 is CASSRGRHDGYTF. CDR3 nucleotides: TGTGCCAGCAGCCGGGGGCGCCATGATGGCTACACCTTC.

The chain has TRBV28 and TRBJ1-1, with D possibly being TRBD1 (5 bases). Trimming stripped 4 bases from V and 8 bases from J, with 8 bases between. The CDR3 runs 11 residues. The germline CDR1 and CDR2 sequences are MDHEN and SYDVKM. CDR3 protein: CASSWRTEAFF. The CDR3 DNA is TGTGCCAGCAGTTGGCGGACAGAAGCTTTCTTT.

V is TRBV19 and J is TRBJ2-3; the D gene is possibly TRBD1 (6 bases). The CDR3 has 13 residues. V lost 2 bases and J 3 bases, leaving 6 bases between the germline ends. Germline loops: CDR1 LNHDA, CDR2 SQIVND (reference sequence). This chain's CDR3 is CASSIQGTDTQYF. The CDR3 region has the DNA TGTGCCAGTAGTATACAGGGGACAGATACGCAGTATTTT.

The rearrangement links TRBV29-1 to TRBJ2-3; the D gene is possibly TRBD2 (6 bases). Trimming took 1 base from V and 1 from J, leaving 6 bases between them. CDR1 is SQVTM and CDR2 is ANQGSEA in the germline V gene. This CDR3 comprises 13 residues. The CDR3 sequence is CSVEGEGTDTQYF. CDR3 bases: TGCAGCGTTGAAGGGGAGGGCACAGATACGCAGTATTTT.

The chain is built from TRBV5-6 and TRBJ1-1; 8 bases are a match to TRBD1. Germline V gene sequence: CDR1 SGHDT, CDR2 YYEEEE. Germline trimming cut 5 bases from V and 1 base from J; bases unmatched to any gene: 10. This CDR3 is 16 amino acids long. The CDR3 bases are TGTGCCAGCAGAGGTCCGGGACAGGCAACGAACACTGAAGCTTTCTTT. Translated, it gives CASRGPGQATNTEAFF.